Sequencing of this T cell receptor (beta chain) was carried out in a study of cytomegalovirus exposure and HLA in healthy donors. General study findings and limits: The study recorded about 160 TCR beta chains that were cytomegalovirus-associated. Later, an analysis found that TCR clusters from the first cohort tended to co-occur in the 120 validation repertoires.

Separate from the approximately 720-subject first cohort, the 120-subject validation cohort was the one that the donors belonged to. Note on this clone: Its target is not known.

Here immunoSEQ multiplex PCR was the method, and the copy in TCRdb shows in-frame clones only, minus some. The repertoire holds around 45,000 clones, with 92% as singletons. This sequence originates from a man between 18 and 29 years old in good health and CMV-seronegative. The sequencing input was PBMCs.

CDR3 bases: TGTGCCAGCAGTGCCAGACAGGGTAACACCGGGGAGCTGTTTTTT. Amino acids: CASSARQGNTGELFF. This chain connects TRBV25-1 to TRBJ2-2; 7 nucleotides agree with TRBD1. Germline CDR1 MGHDK, CDR2 SYGVNS. The CDR3 has 15 residues. Trimming removed 4 bases from V and 2 bases from J; junction bases left unmatched: 4.